Shown below are 15 T cell receptor beta chains from a single sample sequenced in a study of Ad26.COV2.S vaccination and SARS-CoV-2 variants. The assay was immunoSEQ multiplex PCR, and TCRdb's table has in-frame clones only and misses some. Among hundreds of thousands of clones listed, roughly 87% were seen once. As for treatment: around 19 received Ad26.COV2.S at low or high dose, single or two shots; several received placebo; per-sample allocation not given. The study sampled participants on day 63 after the first vaccine or placebo injection. Sample: peripheral blood, taken in a trial of Ad26.COV2.S vaccine versus placebo. Receptor source: a person aged 18-60 years who received the Ad26.COV2.S COVID-19 vaccine or a placebo.

The chain has TRBV7-9 and TRBJ1-2; no reliable D call. The germline V gene encodes CDR1 SEHNR and CDR2 FQNEAQ (reference sequence). V was pared by 1 base and J by 8 bases, with 5 bases between. The CDR3 loop spans 11 amino acids. The CDR3 nucleotides read TGTGCCAGCAGCTTAGGGCCGGGCTACACCTTC. Translating gives CASSLGPGYTF.

The chain employs TRBV11-2 and TRBJ2-1; 10 bases line up with TRBD1. V shed 4 bases and J 5 bases; nucleotides not matched to a gene: 5. Germline V gives CDR1 SGHAT, CDR2 FQNNGV. The CDR3 has 15 amino acids. CDR3 sequence: CASSWGGQGNNEQFF. CDR3 nucleotides: TGTGCCAGCAGCTGGGGGGGACAGGGGAACAATGAGCAGTTCTTC.

The chain combines TRBV11-3 with TRBJ2-3, with a tentative D call TRBD2 (6 bases). Per the germline V gene, CDR1 is SGHNT and CDR2 is YENEEA. The CDR3 runs 13 residues. The V end was cut by 6 bases, the J end by 5 bases, with 12 bases between. The CDR3 loop is CASRGGGEDTQYF. The CDR3 bases are TGTGCCAGCAGGGGGGGTGGCGAAGATACGCAGTATTTT.

The chain recombines TRBV4-2 with TRBJ1-1; D gene unclear. This CDR3 has 13 residues. Germline V CDR1 and CDR2: LGHNA, YNFKEQ. V was pared by 8 bases and J by 0 bases, with 10 bases between. CDR3 bases: TGTGCCAGCGGAGGCAGGTTGAACACTGAAGCTTTCTTT. This gives the protein CASGGRLNTEAFF.

This chain connects TRBV29-1 to TRBJ1-1; no clear D. The germline V gene has CDR1 SQVTM and CDR2 ANQGSEA. The CDR3 is made up of 13 amino acids. V lost 7 bases and J lost 1, with 13 bases in between. CDR3 region: CSANIGANTEAFF. The CDR3 DNA follows: TGCAGCGCCAACATCGGAGCGAACACTGAAGCTTTCTTT. Based on the CDR3 plus reference TRBV29-1 and TRBJ1-1, the full variable domain is SAVISQKPSRDICQRGTSLTIQCQVDSQVTMMFWYRQQPGQSLTLIATANQGSEATYESGFVIDKFPISRPNLTFSTLTVSNMSPEDSSIYLCSANIGANTEAFFGQGTRLTVV.

This rearrangement joins TRBV14 to TRBJ1-1, with a possible D match to TRBD1 (5 bases). The CDR3 sequence is 15 residues long. V was trimmed by 1 base and J by 7 bases, leaving 16 bases between them. Germline V gene lookup returns CDR1 SGHDN and CDR2 FVKESK. CDR3 sequence (DNA): TGTGCCAGCAGCCAAGTCGGGGGTTATGTGAGTGAAGCTTTCTTT. Protein sequence: CASSQVGGYVSEAFF.

The chain employs TRBV30 and TRBJ1-5; D is ambiguous. Germline lookup yields CDR1 GTSNPN and CDR2 SVGIG (reference sequence). V lost 3 bases and J 3 bases, leaving 9 bases between the germline ends. CDR3 length: 13 residues. This CDR3 reads CAWSRRYNQPQHF. In DNA form, the CDR3 reads TGTGCCTGGAGCAGACGGTACAATCAGCCCCAGCATTTT.

Comment on this clone: A read error may account for a junction end that differs from germline. The genes are TRBV6-5 and TRBJ1-2, with 10 bases identical to TRBD1. The CDR3 is 16 residues long. Germline CDR1 MNHEY, CDR2 SVGAGI. CDR3 nucleotides: TGTGCCAGCAGTTACTCGGGAGGAGGGACAGGGGATGGCTACATCTTC. Its protein is CASSYSGGGTGDGYIF.

The J gene is TRBJ2-1, the V gene TRBV7-3; TRBD1 matches at 10 bases. Trimming took 0 bases from V and 6 from J; bases not matched to a gene: 2. Germline CDR1 reads SGHTA; CDR2 reads FQGTGA. This CDR3 is built from 15 residues. As DNA, the CDR3 is TGTGCCAGCAGCTTAACAAGGACAGGGGGCAATGAGCAGTTCTTC. It yields the protein CASSLTRTGGNEQFF.

V and J are TRBV7-8 and TRBJ2-3; D uncertain. Trimming took off 8 bases at V and 2 bases at J, with 11 bases between the two ends. This CDR3 is 13 amino acids long. Germline V lookup: CDR1 SGHVS, CDR2 FQNEAQ. This CDR3 reads CASEFVTTDTQYF. The CDR3 region has the DNA TGTGCCAGCGAATTCGTAACCACAGATACGCAGTATTTT. Supplemented by reference TRBV7-8 and TRBJ2-3, the full variable domain reads GAGVSQSPRYKVAKRGQDVALRCDPISGHVSLFWYQQALGQGPEFLTYFQNEAQLDKSGLPSDRFFAERPEGSVSTLKIQRTQQEDSAVYLCASEFVTTDTQYFGPGTRLTVL.

This chain links TRBV30 with TRBJ2-7; 8 positions match TRBD1. Germline V gene lookup returns CDR1 GTSNPN and CDR2 SVGIG (reference sequence). V was pared by 2 bases and J by 6 bases, with 6 bases of the junction left unmatched. CDR3 length equals 13 residues. The CDR3 loop reads CAWSRQGIGEQYF. Written as DNA, the CDR3 is TGTGCCTGGAGTCGACAGGGGATCGGCGAGCAGTACTTC.

This clone was found once. The J gene is TRBJ2-7, the V gene TRBV7-8, with D hard to call. The germline V gene has CDR1 SGHVS and CDR2 FQNEAQ. Trimming pared 6 bases from V and 0 bases from J, leaving 12 bases between. CDR3 length equals 14 residues. CDR3 nucleotides: TGTGCCAGCAGATTCGGACGGTCCTCCTACGAGCAGTACTTC. This encodes CASRFGRSSYEQYF.

The chain has TRBV5-1 and TRBJ1-2; 7 bases align to TRBD1. V lost 4 bases and J lost 8; bases outside the gene matches: 8. CDR1 is SGHRS and CDR2 is YFSETQ in the germline V gene. The CDR3 has 13 amino acids. The chain's CDR3 is CASSRDRDKGYTF. CDR3 nucleotides: TGCGCCAGCAGCCGTGACAGGGACAAAGGCTACACCTTC.

The chain employs TRBV5-1 and TRBJ1-1; 7 nucleotides line up with TRBD1. Germline V lookup: CDR1 SGHRS, CDR2 YFSETQ. J gave up 3 bases and V 5 bases, and 10 bases lay outside the gene matches. The CDR3 consists of 15 residues. CDR3: CASSSTGSGDTEAFF. CDR3 sequence (DNA): TGCGCCAGCAGTTCGACAGGGAGCGGAGACACTGAAGCTTTCTTT.

V usage is TRBV20-1 and J usage is TRBJ2-7, with 9 bases identical to TRBD1. V was pared by 3 bases and J by 9 bases, with 9 bases of the junction left unmatched. The CDR3 extends over 13 amino acids. CDR1 is DFQATT, CDR2 SNEGSKA, per germline (reference sequence). DNA for the CDR3: TGCAGTGCTAGTCCGGGACAGGGCTCGGTGCAGTACTTC. Amino acid sequence: CSASPGQGSVQYF.